These 15 T cell receptor beta chains originate from one sample sequenced in a study of blood T cells in healthy people across ages. A second PCR, run for roughly 7 to 12 cycles, used a sample-barcoded 5' primer plus a J-beta primer mix. TCRdb redid the calling of the 5' RACE reads with MiXCR, one entry per CDR3 protein. The sample lists about 680,000 distinct CDR3 sequences, roughly 49% seen once, with about 32% in the top ten. The sample was blood. The receptor source for this set is a woman between 55 and 75 years old in good health.

The chain is built from TRBV3-1 and TRBJ2-1, with no clear D. Per the germline V gene, CDR1 is LGHDT and CDR2 is YNNKEL (reference sequence). The CDR3 consists of 14 residues. The CDR3 DNA sequence: TGTGCAGCCGCGCGGACCAGGTCCTACAATGAGCAGTTCTTC. It specifies CAAARTRSYNEQFF.

The chain recombines TRBV20-1 with TRBJ2-7; 8 bases fit TRBD2. The germline V gene has CDR1 DFQATT and CDR2 SNEGSKA (reference sequence). The ends lost 2 bases at V and 7 bases at J; junction bases unmatched: 16. CDR3 length: 16 amino acids. CDR3 protein: CSARLSGKGSRNEQYF. The CDR3 bases are TGCAGTGCTAGACTTAGCGGGAAAGGGTCAAGGAATGAGCAGTACTTC.

The rearrangement joins TRBV20-1 to TRBJ2-1; TRBD2 aligns across 10 bases. V shed 5 bases and J 8 bases; nucleotides not matched to a gene: 3. The CDR3 consists of 12 residues. Germline assignment: CDR1 DFQATT and CDR2 SNEGSKA (reference sequence). CDR3 in amino acids: CSAGTSVYEQFF. DNA of the CDR3: TGCAGTGCTGGGACTAGCGTGTATGAGCAGTTCTTC.

The CDR3 sequence: CASSSGSGSWAQFF. The CDR3 DNA follows: TGCGCCAGCAGCTCGGGTAGCGGGAGCTGGGCGCAGTTCTTC. V and J are TRBV5-1 and TRBJ2-1; 9 bases align to TRBD2. This CDR3 has 14 amino acids. Trimming cost V 3 bases and J 12 bases; bases outside gene matches: 10. Germline V gene lookup returns CDR1 SGHRS and CDR2 YFSETQ.

This clonotype was counted between two and nine times. The gene calls are TRBV20-1 and TRBJ2-4; D unresolved. The J call may be wrong; the DNA end is better matched by TRBJ2-7. The CDR3 consists of 13 residues. Germline lookup yields CDR1 DFQATT and CDR2 SNEGSKA (reference sequence). The CDR3 reads CSAREQLAYEQYF. DNA of the CDR3: TGCAGTGCTAGAGAACAGCTAGCCTACGAGCAGTACTTC.

The sample holds a few counts of this clonotype. This sequence joins TRBV2 and TRBJ2-5; D possibly corresponds to TRBD2 (5 bases). V was clipped by 3 bases and J by 2 bases, with 13 bases between them. Germline values: CDR1 SNHLY, CDR2 FYNNEI. The CDR3 length is 15 residues. The CDR3: CASSDGETSQETQYF. Written as DNA, the CDR3 is TGTGCCAGCAGTGATGGGGAGACATCTCAAGAGACCCAGTACTTC. The whole variable domain, filled in from reference TRBV2 and TRBJ2-5, reads EPEVTQTPSHQVTQMGQEVILRCVPISNHLYFYWYRQILGQKVEFLVSFYNNEISEKSEIFDDQFSVERPDGSNFTLKIRSTKLEDSAMYFCASSDGETSQETQYFGPGTRLLVL.

This clonotype was seen repeatedly, ten times or more. This rearrangement joins TRBV15 to TRBJ2-5; no reliable D call. The germline V gene encodes CDR1 LNHNV and CDR2 YYDKDF (reference sequence). V lost 0 bases and J 1 base, leaving 6 bases between the germline ends. This CDR3 spans 14 amino acids. CDR3 in DNA: TGTGCCACCAGCAGAGATCACAGCCAAGAGACCCAGTACTTC. Protein sequence: CATSRDHSQETQYF.

CDR3 DNA sequence: TGTGCCAGCAGTTCCGGGGTCGTGGGAAAACTGTTTTTT. The encoded protein is CASSSGVVGKLFF. The chain has TRBV6-2 or TRBV6-3 and TRBJ1-4; D ambiguous. Germline loops: CDR1 MNHEY, CDR2 SVGEGT. The CDR3 is 13 amino acids. Trimming took off 4 bases at V and 10 bases at J, with 13 bases between the two ends.

This clonotype was found a few times. The chain couples TRBV12-3 or TRBV12-4 to TRBJ2-4; 10 positions agree with TRBD1. The CDR3 has 13 amino acids. J lost 4 bases, V lost 6 bases, and 0 bases had no gene match. The CDR3 loop is CASRDRGKNIQYF. For the CDR3, the DNA is TGTGCCAGCAGGGACAGGGGGAAAAACATTCAGTACTTC.

V and J are TRBV29-1 and TRBJ2-7, with D unclear. This CDR3 has 12 amino acids. Germline V gives CDR1 SQVTM, CDR2 ANQGSEA. Trimming took off 6 bases at V and 3 bases at J, with 12 bases between the two ends. The CDR3 DNA is TGCAGCGTAACTAAGGGCCTCTACGAGCAGTACTTC. This gives the protein CSVTKGLYEQYF.

The chain combines TRBV4-1 with TRBJ2-6; no reliable D call. This CDR3 has 16 residues. The V end lost 0 bases, the J end lost 4 bases, and 10 bases lay between the germline ends. CDR1 and CDR2 from the germline V gene are MGHRA and YSYEKL. CDR3 nucleotide sequence: TGCGCCAGCAGCCAAGACGGCGTACCCGGGGCCAACGTCCTGACTTTC. This translates into CASSQDGVPGANVLTF.

The gene calls are TRBV2 and TRBJ2-7; 15 nucleotides match TRBD2. The germline V gene encodes CDR1 SNHLY and CDR2 FYNNEI. The V gene end was trimmed by 7 bases and the J gene end by 7 bases; junction bases not matched to a gene: 11. This CDR3 region has 16 residues. This CDR3 is CASTTGTSGRQIEQYF. DNA for the CDR3: TGTGCCAGCACTACAGGGACTAGCGGGAGGCAGATAGAGCAGTACTTC.

The chain carries TRBV15 and TRBJ2-1; maybe TRBD2 (6 bases). The CDR3 sequence is 16 residues long. Germline V gene sequence: CDR1 LNHNV, CDR2 YYDKDF (reference sequence). Trimming cost V 0 bases and J 1 base, with 10 bases left between them. CDR3 coding DNA: TGTGCCACCAGCAGAGATCGTCGGGGGTCCTACAATGAGCAGTTCTTC. This translates into CATSRDRRGSYNEQFF.

This clonotype occurred once. The gene calls are TRBV28 and TRBJ1-5; possibly TRBD1 for D (6 bases). Per the germline V gene, CDR1 is MDHEN and CDR2 is SYDVKM. Trimming removed 6 bases at V and 3 bases at J, with 15 bases between. The CDR3 is 15 amino acids. As DNA, the CDR3 is TGTGCCAGCAGACAACAGGGACTGATCAATCAGCCCCAGCATTTT. It is translated as CASRQQGLINQPQHF.

The chain joins TRBV14 to TRBJ1-4; a weak D match, TRBD1 (5 bases). The germline V gene has CDR1 SGHDN and CDR2 FVKESK. Trimming stripped 4 bases from V and 6 bases from J, with 15 bases between. This CDR3 has 15 amino acids. The CDR3 region is CASSRPGRGYEKLFF. The CDR3 DNA reads as TGTGCCAGCAGCCGGCCAGGGCGCGGGTATGAAAAACTGTTTTTT.